The 6 T cell receptor beta chains listed next were all sequenced from one sample in a study of T-cell memory formation after mild COVID-19 (dated by TCRdb to about 2021). The library was built by means of 5' RACE. The instrument was an Illumina NovaSeq 6000. The public reads were reprocessed in TCRdb via fastp at Q25 and MiXCR, keeping in-frame beta chains. For every CDR3 protein sequence, its rows merge into one entry that carries the most common genes and DNA. The sample table shows hundreds of thousands of distinct CDR3 sequences, and roughly an eighth are seen once. Approximately 22% of the sample rests with the top ten. Sequencing was done on a sample of PBMCs or a T cell subset sorted from them (not recorded which). The origin of the receptors is a man aged 18 to 29 who had mild COVID-19 (a few samples of this study predate the infection). The sample titles of this study are shuffled in the database, so cell type and time point are left out; the donor was told from shared clones.

This clonotype was found a few times. The genes are TRBV4-1 and TRBJ2-7; D is undetermined. Germline V gene data show CDR1 as MGHRA and CDR2 as YSYEKL. The CDR3 consists of 14 residues. CDR3: CASSQDLIRGVFHV. DNA of the CDR3: TGCGCCAGCAGCCAAGATCTAATCCGCGGAGTGTTCCACGTC.

Many counts were recorded for this clonotype. CDR3 sequence (DNA): TGTGCCAGCAGCCAAGACGGCAGGCTGAATGAAAAACTGTTTTTT. As protein: CASSQDGRLNEKLFF. The chain employs TRBV4-2 and TRBJ1-4; D unresolved. Germline-derived CDR1 and CDR2 are LGHNA and YNFKEQ. This CDR3 comprises 15 residues. The ends were cut back, 0 bases at V and 5 bases at J, with 10 bases in the middle.

In its sample, this clonotype was seen a few times. The chain links TRBV7-9 to TRBJ2-5; TRBD2 is a possible D gene (5 bases). Germline V gives CDR1 SEHNR, CDR2 FQNEAQ (reference sequence). The length of the CDR3 is 12 residues. The germline V and J ends were trimmed by 3 bases and 6 bases, with 8 bases remaining between them. CDR3 DNA sequence: TGTGCCAGCAGCTTTCCTAGCCAGACCCAGTACTTC. As protein: CASSFPSQTQYF.

This clonotype was recorded a few times. The V call is TRBV3-1, the J call TRBJ1-3; D call uncertain. Trimming cost V 3 bases and J 6 bases, with 12 bases left between them. CDR1 and CDR2 from the germline V gene are LGHDT and YNNKEL (reference sequence). The CDR3 is 14 residues long. The CDR3 reads CASSQGKRANTIYF. The CDR3 DNA follows: TGTGCCAGCAGCCAGGGGAAAAGAGCAAACACCATATATTTT.

The chain combines TRBV3-1 with TRBJ2-5; 11 nucleotides align to TRBD2. The CDR3 loop spans 17 amino acids. Germline assignment: CDR1 LGHDT and CDR2 YNNKEL (reference sequence). The ends lost 4 bases at V and 5 bases at J; junction bases unmatched: 12. The CDR3 spells CASSPRIGTSGSETQYF. CDR3 coding DNA: TGTGCCAGCAGCCCACGGATCGGGACTAGCGGATCGGAGACCCAGTACTTC.

This sequence joins TRBV6-2 or TRBV6-3 and TRBJ2-7; 8 nucleotides match TRBD1. The germline V gene has CDR1 MNHEY and CDR2 SVGEGT. With V trimmed by 6 bases and J by 2 bases, 6 bases remained unmatched. The length of the CDR3 is 14 residues. The CDR3 DNA follows: TGTGCCAGCAGGGACAGGGAAAGAACCTACGAGCAGTACGTC. It translates to CASRDRERTYEQYV.